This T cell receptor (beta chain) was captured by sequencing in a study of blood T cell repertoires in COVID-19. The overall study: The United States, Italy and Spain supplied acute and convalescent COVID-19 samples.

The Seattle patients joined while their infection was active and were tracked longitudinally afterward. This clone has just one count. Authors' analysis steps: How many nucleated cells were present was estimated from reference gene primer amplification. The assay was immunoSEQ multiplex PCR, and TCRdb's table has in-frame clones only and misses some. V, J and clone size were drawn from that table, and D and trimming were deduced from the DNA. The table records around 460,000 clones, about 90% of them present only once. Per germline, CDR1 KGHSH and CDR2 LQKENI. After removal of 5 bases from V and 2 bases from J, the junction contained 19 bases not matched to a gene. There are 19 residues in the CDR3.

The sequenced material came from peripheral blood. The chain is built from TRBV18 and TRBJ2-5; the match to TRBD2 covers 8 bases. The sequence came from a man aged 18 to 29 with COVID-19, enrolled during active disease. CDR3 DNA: TGTGCCAGCTCAAAGTCCGTCCCCGATCGAACTAGCGGACAAGAGACCCAGTACTTC. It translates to CASSKSVPDRTSGQETQYF.